Presented here are 18 T cell receptor beta chains from one specimen sequenced in a study of CD8 T cells in ankylosing spondylitis. Study outcomes and limitations: Characteristic, it appeared, of ankylosing spondylitis blood was a TCR beta motif of eight or nine highly homologous variants.

MiXCR, run by TCRdb on the 5' RACE reads, gives a single entry per CDR3 protein. The repertoire holds around 480,000 distinct CDR3 sequences, with about a sixth as singletons. The antigens these receptors bind are not known. The sample taken for sequencing was blood, either unsorted or a sorted T cell fraction (not recorded which). Source of these receptors: a male donor with ankylosing spondylitis.

This clonotype was counted between two and nine times. The V call is TRBV15, the J call TRBJ2-5; D unresolved. Trimming removed 1 base from V and 5 bases from J, with 14 bases in between. CDR3 length: 15 residues. Germline V gives CDR1 LNHNV, CDR2 YYDKDF (reference sequence). The CDR3 DNA follows: TGTGCCACCAGCAGAGGAGACCCTCTGGGCGAGACCCAGTACTTC. Translation: CATSRGDPLGETQYF.

This clonotype was observed a handful of times. J is TRBJ1-2 and V is TRBV6-1, with unresolved D. The germline CDR1 and CDR2 sequences are MNHNS and SASEGT. V dropped 6 bases and J dropped 6 bases, with 29 bases sitting between them. This CDR3 contains 18 residues. The CDR3 region has the DNA TGTGCCAGCAGGAACATGAACTCCGGCACAGAAACCGGGAATGGCTACACCTTC. Translation gives CASRNMNSGTETGNGYTF.

This clonotype was picked up a small number of times. The V and J genes are TRBV6-5 and TRBJ1-4, with TRBD1 identical over 7 bases. The CDR3 length is 15 residues. V shed 0 bases, J shed 5 bases, and the junction held 3 bases outside the gene matches. Germline V CDR1 and CDR2: MNHEY, SVGAGI. As DNA, the CDR3 is TGTGCCAGCAGTTACTCCGGGACAGTGAATGAAAAACTGTTTTTT. This translates into CASSYSGTVNEKLFF.

The sample holds a few counts of this clonotype. The chain couples TRBV12-5 to TRBJ1-3; 10 bases align to TRBD1. The CDR3 is 20 residues long. The trim removed 6 bases at V and 0 bases at J, leaving 17 bases unmatched. Germline CDR1 and CDR2: LGHNT and FRNRAP. Here the CDR3 DNA reads TGTGCTAGTGGCGGTTTCCGCTCCGGGACAGGGGTTAGCTCTGGAAACACCATATATTTT. Translating gives CASGGFRSGTGVSSGNTIYF.

The rearrangement uses TRBV7-9 and TRBJ2-7; 11 nucleotides match TRBD1. Germline lookup yields CDR1 SEHNR and CDR2 FQNEAQ (reference sequence). The CDR3 extends over 15 amino acids. V shed 5 bases, J shed 2 bases, and the junction held 5 bases outside the gene matches. CDR3 bases: TGTGCCAGCAGCGCCCGGGACAGGGGGGCCTACGAGCAGTACTTC. Amino acids: CASSARDRGAYEQYF.

The chain carries TRBV11-2 and TRBJ1-1; maybe TRBD1 (6 bases). Germline V gene sequence: CDR1 SGHAT, CDR2 FQNNGV. With 5 bases removed from V and 5 bases from J, the gap between germline ends came to 18 bases. CDR3 length: 15 amino acids. The CDR3 spells CASSQGQTSGTEAFF. The DNA of the CDR3 is TGTGCCAGCAGCCAGGGGCAAACTTCGGGGACTGAAGCTTTCTTT. The whole variable domain, filled in from reference TRBV11-2 and TRBJ1-1, reads EAGVAQSPRYKIIEKRQSVAFWCNPISGHATLYWYQQILGQGPKLLIQFQNNGVVDDSQLPKDRFSAERLKGVDSTLKIQPAKLEDSAVYLCASSQGQTSGTEAFFGQGTRLTVV.

This clonotype has just a few counts. The chain employs TRBV27 and TRBJ1-5; D gene ambiguous. Trimming pared 0 bases from V and 5 bases from J, leaving 8 bases between. The CDR3 totals 14 residues. CDR1 MNHEY and CDR2 SMNVEV come from the germline V gene (reference sequence). CDR3 nucleotide sequence: TGTGCCAGCAGTTTATCATCCGGCGATCAGCCCCAGCATTTT. Protein sequence: CASSLSSGDQPQHF.

This clonotype was seen ten or more times. V usage is TRBV5-1 and J usage is TRBJ2-3, with D tentatively TRBD1 or TRBD2 (5 bases each). V lost 3 bases, J lost 6 bases, and 8 bases lay in between. Germline CDR1 and CDR2: SGHRS and YFSETQ. CDR3 length equals 12 residues. The CDR3 DNA reads as TGCGCCAGCAGCTGGGGCGGGGATACGCAGTATTTT. This translates into CASSWGGDTQYF.

The rearrangement joins TRBV5-1 to TRBJ1-1; 9 nucleotides align to TRBD1. This CDR3 comprises 15 residues. Per the germline V gene, CDR1 is SGHRS and CDR2 is YFSETQ. V lost 0 bases to trimming and J lost 4 bases; unmatched junction nucleotides: 4. CDR3 sequence: CASSLGGTGPTEAFF. CDR3 DNA sequence: TGCGCCAGCAGCTTGGGAGGGACAGGGCCCACTGAAGCTTTCTTT.

This clonotype was detected many times. The chain joins TRBV2 to TRBJ2-3, with a possible D match to TRBD1 (6 bases). With 3 bases removed from V and 3 bases from J, the gap between germline ends came to 13 bases. Germline V gives CDR1 SNHLY, CDR2 FYNNEI. The CDR3 consists of 15 residues. CDR3: CASSDNREETDTQYF. CDR3 nucleotide sequence: TGTGCCAGCAGTGATAACAGGGAAGAAACAGATACGCAGTATTTT.

The DNA of the CDR3 is TGCAGTGCCGGGGGTGGGACAGGTCACCTGGGAACTGAAGCTTTCTTT. As protein: CSAGGGTGHLGTEAFF. V gene TRBV20-1 combines with J gene TRBJ1-1, with 8 bases identical to TRBD1. The length of the CDR3 is 16 residues. The V gene end was trimmed by 6 bases and the J gene end by 5 bases; junction bases not matched to a gene: 17. The V gene's germline CDR1 is DFQATT and CDR2 SNEGSKA (reference sequence).

This clonotype appeared a few times. The chain is built from TRBV10-3 and TRBJ2-3; D uncertain. The germline V gene has CDR1 ENHRY and CDR2 SYGVKD. With 6 bases removed from V and 6 bases from J, the gap between germline ends came to 7 bases. The CDR3 has 11 amino acids. The CDR3 DNA reads as TGTGCCATCAGGATAGGCGATACGCAGTATTTT. Translating gives CAIRIGDTQYF.

CDR3 sequence reads: CASRPLSGMGPKNIQYF. The CDR3 DNA reads as TGTGCCAGCAGACCGTTAAGCGGGATGGGACCCAAAAACATTCAGTACTTC. The rearrangement uses TRBV6-2 or TRBV6-3 and TRBJ2-4; 7 bases map to TRBD2. Germline values: CDR1 MNHEY, CDR2 SVGEGT. V lost 6 bases to trimming and J lost 2 bases; unmatched junction nucleotides: 13. There are 17 residues in the CDR3.

This chain connects TRBV6-1 to TRBJ1-5; possible D gene TRBD1, 5 bases. Trimming cost V 6 bases and J 1 base, with 7 bases left between them. Germline CDR1 and CDR2: MNHNS and SASEGT. The CDR3 is 13 amino acids. CDR3 in DNA: TGTGCCAGCAGGGGGGGAAGCAATCAGCCCCAGCATTTT. Protein sequence: CASRGGSNQPQHF.

This clonotype was picked up many times. The V gene is TRBV10-3, the J gene TRBJ1-5; D remains unclear. With 6 bases removed from V and 1 base from J, the gap between germline ends came to 7 bases. The CDR3 length is 13 residues. Germline V gene data show CDR1 as ENHRY and CDR2 as SYGVKD. In DNA form, the CDR3 reads TGTGCCATCAGGGCCGCAAGCAATCAGCCCCAGCATTTT. Its protein product is CAIRAASNQPQHF.

J is TRBJ2-1 and V is TRBV7-3; 10 bases fit TRBD2. V lost 2 bases, J lost 6 bases, and 4 bases stayed unmatched. This CDR3 comprises 15 residues. Germline V gene sequence: CDR1 SGHTA, CDR2 FQGTGA. CDR3 DNA sequence: TGTGCCAGCAGCTTAGAACTAGCGGGATTCAATGAGCAGTTCTTC. Protein sequence: CASSLELAGFNEQFF.

This chain joins TRBV7-9 and TRBJ1-4, with 8 bases fitting TRBD1. Trimming took 5 bases from V and 5 from J; bases not matched to a gene: 4. This CDR3 is built from 14 residues. CDR1 and CDR2 (germline): SEHNR, FQNEAQ (reference sequence). CDR3 residues: CASSDRGANEKLFF. The CDR3 coding sequence is TGTGCCAGCAGCGACAGGGGAGCGAATGAAAAACTGTTTTTT.

This clonotype was counted ten times or more. V is TRBV10-3 and J is TRBJ1-1; possibly TRBD1 for D (5 bases). Per the germline V gene, CDR1 is ENHRY and CDR2 is SYGVKD. This CDR3 has 16 amino acids. Trimming left V 2 bases short and J 2 bases short, with 15 bases between. The CDR3 region has the DNA TGTGCCATCAGTGAGGCCCGGGACGGGGAAAACACTGAAGCTTTCTTT. Translation: CAISEARDGENTEAFF.